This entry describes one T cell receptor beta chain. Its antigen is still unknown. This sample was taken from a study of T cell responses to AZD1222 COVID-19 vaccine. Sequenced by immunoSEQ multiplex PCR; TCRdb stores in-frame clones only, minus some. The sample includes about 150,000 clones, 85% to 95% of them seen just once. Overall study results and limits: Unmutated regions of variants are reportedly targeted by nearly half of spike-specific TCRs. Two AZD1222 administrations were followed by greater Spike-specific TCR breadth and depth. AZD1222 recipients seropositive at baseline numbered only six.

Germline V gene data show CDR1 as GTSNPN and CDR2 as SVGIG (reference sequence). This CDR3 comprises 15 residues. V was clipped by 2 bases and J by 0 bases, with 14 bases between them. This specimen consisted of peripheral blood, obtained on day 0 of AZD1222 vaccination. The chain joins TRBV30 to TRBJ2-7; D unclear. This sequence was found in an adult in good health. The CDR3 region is CAWSHPMLSSYEQYF. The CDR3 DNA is TGTGCCTGGAGTCATCCTATGCTGAGCTCCTACGAGCAGTACTTC.